This T cell receptor beta chain was recovered during a study of a mutant IDH1 vaccine in newly diagnosed glioma. Turning to the study itself: The earlier regimen, radiotherapy, temozolomide, or both, was most often both. Study observations and caveats: Evidence of vaccine-induced immune responses was documented in around 93% of patients.

Specified time point: baseline, week 1 (first vaccination visit). Treatment given: pre-vaccination baseline after standard-of-care therapy. V lost 1 base, J lost 10 bases, and 9 bases stayed unmatched. This CDR3 comprises 15 residues. Per the germline V gene, CDR1 is SGHDT and CDR2 is YYEEEE. Concerning this clone itself: Its antigen is unidentified.

Method: immunoSEQ multiplex PCR; TCRdb's copy keeps in-frame clones and lacks some. The repertoire has tens of thousands of clones, 60% to 85% of them found once; the top ten carry 1.5% to 2%. This sample comprised PBMCs, obtained from a glioma patient treated with radiotherapy, temozolomide or both. The chain combines TRBV5-6 with TRBJ2-1, with 9 positions matching TRBD2. This TCR was recovered from a woman aged 40 to 50 with glioma. CDR3 sequence: CASSLRALAGQEQFF. In DNA form, the CDR3 reads TGTGCCAGCAGCTTGCGCGCGCTAGCGGGGCAGGAGCAGTTCTTC.